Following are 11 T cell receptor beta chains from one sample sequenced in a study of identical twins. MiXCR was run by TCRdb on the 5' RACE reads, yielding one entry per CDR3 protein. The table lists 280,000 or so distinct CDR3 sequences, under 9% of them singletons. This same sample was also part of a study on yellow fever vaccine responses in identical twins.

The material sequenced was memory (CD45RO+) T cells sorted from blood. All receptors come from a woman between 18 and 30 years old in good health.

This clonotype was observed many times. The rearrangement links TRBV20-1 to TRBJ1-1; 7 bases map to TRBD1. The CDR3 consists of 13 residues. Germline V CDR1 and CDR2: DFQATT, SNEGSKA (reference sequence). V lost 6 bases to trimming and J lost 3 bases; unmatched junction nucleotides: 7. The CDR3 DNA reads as TGCAGTGCAAAGGACAGGAGGGACACTGAAGCTTTCTTT. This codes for CSAKDRRDTEAFF.

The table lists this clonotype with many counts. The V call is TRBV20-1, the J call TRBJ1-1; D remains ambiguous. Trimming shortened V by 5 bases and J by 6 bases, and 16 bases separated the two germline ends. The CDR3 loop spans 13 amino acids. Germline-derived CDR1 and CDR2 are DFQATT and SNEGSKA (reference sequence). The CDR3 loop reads CSAPTRGSAEAFF. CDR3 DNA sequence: TGCAGTGCTCCCACGCGGGGAAGCGCTGAAGCTTTCTTT.

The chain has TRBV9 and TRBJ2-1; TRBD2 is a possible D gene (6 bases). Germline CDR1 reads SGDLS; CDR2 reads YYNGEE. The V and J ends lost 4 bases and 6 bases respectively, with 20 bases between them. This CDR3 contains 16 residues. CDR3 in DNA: TGTGCCAGCAGCTCCCAAACGGGGGTTTTGCTCAATGAGCAGTTCTTC. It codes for CASSSQTGVLLNEQFF.

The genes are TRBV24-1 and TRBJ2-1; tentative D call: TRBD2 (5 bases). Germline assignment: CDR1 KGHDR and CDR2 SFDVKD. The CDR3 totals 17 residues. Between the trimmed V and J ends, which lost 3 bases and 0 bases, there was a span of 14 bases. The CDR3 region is CATSDPAVASSYNEQFF. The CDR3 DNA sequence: TGTGCCACCAGTGATCCGGCGGTAGCGAGCTCCTACAATGAGCAGTTCTTC.

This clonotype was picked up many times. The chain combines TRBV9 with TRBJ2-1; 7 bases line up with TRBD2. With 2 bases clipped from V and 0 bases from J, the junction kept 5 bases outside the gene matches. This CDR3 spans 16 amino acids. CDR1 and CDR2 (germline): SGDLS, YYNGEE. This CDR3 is CASSVGAGNSYNEQFF. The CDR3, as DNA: TGTGCCAGCAGCGTCGGAGCGGGAAACTCCTACAATGAGCAGTTCTTC. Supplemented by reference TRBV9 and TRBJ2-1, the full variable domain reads DSGVTQTPKHLITATGQRVTLRCSPRSGDLSVYWYQQSLDQGLQFLIQYYNGEERAKGNILERFSAQQFPDLHSELNLSSLELGDSALYFCASSVGAGNSYNEQFFGPGTRLTVL.

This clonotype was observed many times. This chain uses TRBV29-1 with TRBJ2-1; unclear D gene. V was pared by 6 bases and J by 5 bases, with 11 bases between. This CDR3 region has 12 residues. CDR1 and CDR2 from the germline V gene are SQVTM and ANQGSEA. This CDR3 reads CSVRPRDNEQFF. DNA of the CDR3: TGCAGCGTACGCCCAAGGGACAATGAGCAGTTCTTC.

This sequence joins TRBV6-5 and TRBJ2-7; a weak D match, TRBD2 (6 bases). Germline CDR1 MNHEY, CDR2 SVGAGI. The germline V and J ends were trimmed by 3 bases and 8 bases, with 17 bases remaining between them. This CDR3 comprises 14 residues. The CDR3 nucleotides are TGTGCCAGCAGTTATATGGTCGGGAGAGACAAGCAGTACTTC. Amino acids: CASSYMVGRDKQYF.

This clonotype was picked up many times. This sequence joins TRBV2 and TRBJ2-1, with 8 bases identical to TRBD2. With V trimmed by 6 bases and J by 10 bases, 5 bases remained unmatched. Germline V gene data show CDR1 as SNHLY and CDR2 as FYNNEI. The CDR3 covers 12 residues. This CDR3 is CASRRGAWEQFF. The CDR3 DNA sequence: TGTGCCAGCAGGCGGGGGGCGTGGGAGCAGTTCTTC.

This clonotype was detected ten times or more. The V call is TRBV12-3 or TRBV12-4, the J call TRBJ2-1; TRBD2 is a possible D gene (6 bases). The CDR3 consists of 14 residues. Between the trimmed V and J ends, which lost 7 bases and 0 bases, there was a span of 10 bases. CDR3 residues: CASMGRDSYNEQFF. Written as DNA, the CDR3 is TGTGCCAGCATGGGGCGGGACTCCTACAATGAGCAGTTCTTC.

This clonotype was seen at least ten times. DNA of the CDR3: TGCGCCAGCAGCTTGACCCCACGCGGGACAGGGCAGGGAGAAAAACTGTTTTTT. It codes for CASSLTPRGTGQGEKLFF. This chain connects TRBV5-1 to TRBJ1-4; TRBD1 matches 9 bases. The ends lost 1 base at V and 8 bases at J; junction bases unmatched: 15. The CDR3 runs to 18 residues. CDR1 and CDR2 (germline): SGHRS, YFSETQ.

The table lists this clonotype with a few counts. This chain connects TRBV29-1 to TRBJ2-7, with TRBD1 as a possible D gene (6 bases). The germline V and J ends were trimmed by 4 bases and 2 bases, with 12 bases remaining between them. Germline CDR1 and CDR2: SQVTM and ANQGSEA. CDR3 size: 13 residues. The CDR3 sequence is CSVARAGAYEQYF. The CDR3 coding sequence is TGCAGCGTTGCGAGGGCAGGGGCCTACGAGCAGTACTTC.